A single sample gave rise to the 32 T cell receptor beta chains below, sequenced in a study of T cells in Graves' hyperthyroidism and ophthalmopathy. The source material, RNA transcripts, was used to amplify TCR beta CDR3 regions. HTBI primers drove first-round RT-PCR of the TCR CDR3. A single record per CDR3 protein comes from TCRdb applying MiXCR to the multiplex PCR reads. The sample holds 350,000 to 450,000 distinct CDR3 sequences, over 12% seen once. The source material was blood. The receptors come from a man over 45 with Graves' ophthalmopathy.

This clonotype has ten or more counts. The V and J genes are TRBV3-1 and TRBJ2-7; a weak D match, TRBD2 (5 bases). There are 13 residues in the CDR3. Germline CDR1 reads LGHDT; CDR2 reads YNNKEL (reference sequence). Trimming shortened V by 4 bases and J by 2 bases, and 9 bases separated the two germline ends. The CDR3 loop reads CASSPKLAYEQYF. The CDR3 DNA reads TGTGCCAGCAGCCCCAAACTAGCCTACGAGCAGTACTTC.

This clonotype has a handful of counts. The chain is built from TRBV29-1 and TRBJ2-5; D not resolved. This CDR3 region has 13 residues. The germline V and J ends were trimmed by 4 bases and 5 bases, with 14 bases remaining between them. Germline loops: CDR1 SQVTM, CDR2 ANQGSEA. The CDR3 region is CSVVSTLGETQYF. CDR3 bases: TGCAGCGTTGTTTCGACCTTAGGGGAGACCCAGTACTTC.

The CDR3 nucleotides are TGTGCCAGCACCCAAGTTGCGGGGAACCACGAGCAGTACTTC. This encodes CASTQVAGNHEQYF. The rearrangement uses TRBV7-9 and TRBJ2-7; the D gene is possibly TRBD2 (6 bases). V lost 7 bases and J 5 bases, leaving 18 bases between the germline ends. CDR3 length equals 14 residues. CDR1 and CDR2 (germline): SEHNR, FQNEAQ (reference sequence).

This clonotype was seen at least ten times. The CDR3 DNA reads as TGTGCCAGCAGCCGTCCCGGGACAGGGTTCGGCTCTGGAAACACCATATATTTT. This gives the protein CASSRPGTGFGSGNTIYF. The chain recombines TRBV11-2 with TRBJ1-3; 9 positions match TRBD1. CDR3 size: 18 residues. Germline V CDR1 and CDR2: SGHAT, FQNNGV. Trimming at V came to 5 bases and at J to 0 bases, leaving 11 bases not matched to a gene.

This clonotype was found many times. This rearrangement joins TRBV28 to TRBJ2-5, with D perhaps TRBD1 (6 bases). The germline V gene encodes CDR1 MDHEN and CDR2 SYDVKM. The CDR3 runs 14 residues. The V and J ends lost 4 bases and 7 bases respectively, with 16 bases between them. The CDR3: CASSSGTHHGTQYF. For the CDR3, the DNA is TGTGCCAGCAGTTCCGGGACACATCACGGGACCCAGTACTTC.

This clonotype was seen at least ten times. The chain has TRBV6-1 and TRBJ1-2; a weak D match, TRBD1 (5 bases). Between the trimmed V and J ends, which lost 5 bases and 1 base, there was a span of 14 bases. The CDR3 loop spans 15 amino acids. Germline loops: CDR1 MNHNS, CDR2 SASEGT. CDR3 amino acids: CASSLTVRSNYGYTF. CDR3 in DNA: TGTGCCAGCAGTCTGACAGTTCGGAGTAACTATGGCTACACCTTC.

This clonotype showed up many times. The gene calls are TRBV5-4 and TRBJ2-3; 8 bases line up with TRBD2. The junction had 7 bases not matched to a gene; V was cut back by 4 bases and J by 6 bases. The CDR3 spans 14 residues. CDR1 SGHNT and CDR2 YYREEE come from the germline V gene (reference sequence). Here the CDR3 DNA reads TGTGCCAGCAGCACGGGACTAGATTTTGATACGCAGTATTTT. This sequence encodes CASSTGLDFDTQYF.

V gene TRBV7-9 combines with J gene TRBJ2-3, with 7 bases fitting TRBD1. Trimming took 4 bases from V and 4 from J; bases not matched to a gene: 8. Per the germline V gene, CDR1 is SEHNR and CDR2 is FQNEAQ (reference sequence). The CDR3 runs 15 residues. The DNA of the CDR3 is TGTGCCAGCAGCTCGGTACGGGGACAGCCAGATACGCAGTATTTT. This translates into CASSSVRGQPDTQYF.

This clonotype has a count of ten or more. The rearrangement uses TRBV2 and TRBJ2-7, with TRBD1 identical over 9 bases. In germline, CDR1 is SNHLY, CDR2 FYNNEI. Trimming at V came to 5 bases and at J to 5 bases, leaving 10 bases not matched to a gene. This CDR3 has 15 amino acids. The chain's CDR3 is CASSRSQGALDEQYF. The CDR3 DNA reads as TGTGCCAGCAGTCGGTCACAGGGGGCGCTGGACGAGCAGTACTTC.

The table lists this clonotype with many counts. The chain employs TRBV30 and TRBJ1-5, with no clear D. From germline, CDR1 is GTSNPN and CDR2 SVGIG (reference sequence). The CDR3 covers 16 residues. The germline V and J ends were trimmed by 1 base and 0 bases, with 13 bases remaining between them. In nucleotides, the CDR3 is TGTGCCTGGAGTGACCCCCGGCAGGCTAGCAATCAGCCCCAGCATTTT. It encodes CAWSDPRQASNQPQHF.

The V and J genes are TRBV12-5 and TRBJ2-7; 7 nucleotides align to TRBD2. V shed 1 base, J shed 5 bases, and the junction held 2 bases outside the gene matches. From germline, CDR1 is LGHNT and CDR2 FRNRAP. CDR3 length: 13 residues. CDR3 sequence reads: CASGLALANEQYF. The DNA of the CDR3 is TGTGCTAGTGGTTTGGCACTAGCGAACGAGCAGTACTTC.

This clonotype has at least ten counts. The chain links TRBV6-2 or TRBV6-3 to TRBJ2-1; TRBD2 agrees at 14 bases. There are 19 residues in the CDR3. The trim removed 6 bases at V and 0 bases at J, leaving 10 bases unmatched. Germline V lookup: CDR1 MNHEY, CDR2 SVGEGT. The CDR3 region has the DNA TGTGCCAGCAGCCGAACCGGGACTAGCGGGAGCCCCTCCTACAATGAGCAGTTCTTC. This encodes CASSRTGTSGSPSYNEQFF.

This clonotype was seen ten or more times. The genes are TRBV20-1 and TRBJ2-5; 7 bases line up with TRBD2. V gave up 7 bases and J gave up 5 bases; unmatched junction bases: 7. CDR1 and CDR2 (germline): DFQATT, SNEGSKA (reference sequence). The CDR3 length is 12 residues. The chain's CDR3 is CSGREGSETQYF. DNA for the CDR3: TGCAGTGGTAGGGAGGGATCGGAGACCCAGTACTTC.

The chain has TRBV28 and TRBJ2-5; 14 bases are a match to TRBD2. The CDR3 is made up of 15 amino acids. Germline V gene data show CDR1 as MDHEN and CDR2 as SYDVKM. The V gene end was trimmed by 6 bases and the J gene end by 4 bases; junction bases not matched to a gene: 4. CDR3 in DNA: TGTGCCAGCAGCCGAGGACTAGCGGGGGGAGAGACCCAGTACTTC. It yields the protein CASSRGLAGGETQYF.

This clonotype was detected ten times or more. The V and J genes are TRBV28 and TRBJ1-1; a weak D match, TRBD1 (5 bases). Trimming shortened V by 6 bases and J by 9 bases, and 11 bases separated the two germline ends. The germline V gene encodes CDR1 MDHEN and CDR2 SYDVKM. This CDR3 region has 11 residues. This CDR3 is CASRVRDQAFF. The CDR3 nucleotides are TGTGCCAGCAGAGTGAGGGACCAAGCTTTCTTT.

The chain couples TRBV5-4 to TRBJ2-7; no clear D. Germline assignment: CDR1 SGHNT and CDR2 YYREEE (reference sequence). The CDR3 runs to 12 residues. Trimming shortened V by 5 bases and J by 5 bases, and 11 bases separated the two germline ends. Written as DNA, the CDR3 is TGTGCCAGCAGGCCAGACCCCCACGAGCAGTACTTC. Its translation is CASRPDPHEQYF.

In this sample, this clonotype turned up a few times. CDR3 residues: CSARTGGTEAFF. The CDR3 nucleotides read TGCAGCGCACGAACAGGGGGCACTGAAGCTTTCTTT. This rearrangement joins TRBV29-1 to TRBJ1-1; TRBD1 matches at 8 bases. CDR1 is SQVTM, CDR2 ANQGSEA, per germline. The CDR3 loop spans 12 amino acids. The V gene end was trimmed by 7 bases and the J gene end by 4 bases; junction bases not matched to a gene: 5.

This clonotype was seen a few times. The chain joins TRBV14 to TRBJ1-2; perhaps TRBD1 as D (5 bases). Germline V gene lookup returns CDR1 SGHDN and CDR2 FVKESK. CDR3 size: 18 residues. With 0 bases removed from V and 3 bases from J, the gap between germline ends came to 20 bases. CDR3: CASSQDLSGSGDHYGYTF. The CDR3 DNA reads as TGTGCCAGCAGCCAAGATTTGTCGGGGAGCGGGGACCACTATGGCTACACCTTC.

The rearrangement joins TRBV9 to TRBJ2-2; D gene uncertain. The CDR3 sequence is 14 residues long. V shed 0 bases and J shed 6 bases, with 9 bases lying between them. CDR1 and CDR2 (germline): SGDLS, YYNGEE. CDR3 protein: CASSVERVPGELFF. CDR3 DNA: TGTGCCAGCAGCGTAGAAAGGGTCCCCGGGGAGCTGTTTTTT.

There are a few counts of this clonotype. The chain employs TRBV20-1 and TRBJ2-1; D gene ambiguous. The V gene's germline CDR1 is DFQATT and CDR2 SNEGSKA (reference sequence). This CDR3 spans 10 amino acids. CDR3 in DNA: TGCAGCCCCCTGGGTAATGAGCAGTTCTTC. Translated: CSPLGNEQFF.

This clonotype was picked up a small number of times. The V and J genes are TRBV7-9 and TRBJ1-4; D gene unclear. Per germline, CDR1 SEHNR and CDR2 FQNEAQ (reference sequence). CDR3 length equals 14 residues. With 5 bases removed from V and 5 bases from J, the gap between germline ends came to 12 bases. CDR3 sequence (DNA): TGTGCCAGCAGCCCCGGACCGCCGAATGAAAAACTGTTTTTT. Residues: CASSPGPPNEKLFF.

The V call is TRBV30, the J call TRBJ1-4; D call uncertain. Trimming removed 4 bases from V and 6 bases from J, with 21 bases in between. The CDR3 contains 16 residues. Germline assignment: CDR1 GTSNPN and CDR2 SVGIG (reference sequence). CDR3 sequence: CAWNQVLRGEDEKLFF. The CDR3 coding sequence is TGTGCCTGGAACCAGGTGCTGCGGGGAGAAGATGAAAAACTGTTTTTT.

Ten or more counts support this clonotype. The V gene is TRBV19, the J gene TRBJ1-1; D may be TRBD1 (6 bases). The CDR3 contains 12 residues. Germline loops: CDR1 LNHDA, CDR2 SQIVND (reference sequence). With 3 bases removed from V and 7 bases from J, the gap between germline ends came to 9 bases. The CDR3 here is CASSIRGGEAFF. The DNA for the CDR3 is TGTGCCAGTAGTATCAGGGGCGGTGAAGCTTTCTTT.

The CDR3 here is CASSLVKAAYNEQFF. The CDR3 DNA follows: TGTGCCAGCAGCTTAGTAAAAGCGGCCTACAATGAGCAGTTCTTC. The V gene is TRBV7-8, the J gene TRBJ2-1; weak D call: TRBD2 (5 bases). V was shortened by 1 base and J by 2 bases, with 9 bases between the two germline ends. The CDR3 consists of 15 residues. CDR1 SGHVS and CDR2 FQNEAQ come from the germline V gene.

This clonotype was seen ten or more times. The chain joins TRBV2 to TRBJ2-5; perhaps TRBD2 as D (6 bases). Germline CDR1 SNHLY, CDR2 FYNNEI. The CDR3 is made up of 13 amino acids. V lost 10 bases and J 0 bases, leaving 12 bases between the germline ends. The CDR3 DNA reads TGTGCCACCCGAAGCGGGTACCAAGAGACCCAGTACTTC. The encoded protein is CATRSGYQETQYF.

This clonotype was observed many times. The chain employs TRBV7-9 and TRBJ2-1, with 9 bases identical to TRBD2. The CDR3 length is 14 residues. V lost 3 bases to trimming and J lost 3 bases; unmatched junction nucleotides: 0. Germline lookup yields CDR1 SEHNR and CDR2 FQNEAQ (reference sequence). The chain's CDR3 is CASSFSGSYNEQFF. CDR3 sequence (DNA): TGTGCCAGCAGCTTTAGCGGGAGCTACAATGAGCAGTTCTTC.

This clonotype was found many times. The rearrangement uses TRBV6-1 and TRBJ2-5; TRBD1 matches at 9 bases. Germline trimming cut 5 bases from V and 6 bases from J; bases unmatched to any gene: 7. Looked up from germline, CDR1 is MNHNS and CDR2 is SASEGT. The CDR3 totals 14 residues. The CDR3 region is CASSPGTGWKTQYF. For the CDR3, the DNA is TGTGCCAGCAGTCCCGGGACAGGGTGGAAGACCCAGTACTTC.

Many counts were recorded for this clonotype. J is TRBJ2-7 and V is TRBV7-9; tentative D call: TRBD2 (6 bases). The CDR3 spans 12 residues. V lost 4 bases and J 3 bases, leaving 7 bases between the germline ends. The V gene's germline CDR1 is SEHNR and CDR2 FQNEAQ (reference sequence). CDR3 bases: TGTGCCAGCAGCTACGGGAGCTACGAGCAGTACTTC. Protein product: CASSYGSYEQYF.

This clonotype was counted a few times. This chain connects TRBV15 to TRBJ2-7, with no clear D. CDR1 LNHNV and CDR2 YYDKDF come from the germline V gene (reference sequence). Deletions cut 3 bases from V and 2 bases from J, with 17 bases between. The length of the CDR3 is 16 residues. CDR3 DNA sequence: TGTGCCACCAGCAGTCCCAGGAACCCAAGGCCCTACGAGCAGTACTTC. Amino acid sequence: CATSSPRNPRPYEQYF. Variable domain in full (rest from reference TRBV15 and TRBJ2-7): DAMVIQNPRYQVTQFGKPVTLSCSQTLNHNVMYWYQQKSSQAPKLLFHYYDKDFNNEADTPDNFQSRRPNTSFCFLDIRSPGLGDTAMYLCATSSPRNPRPYEQYFGPGTRLTVT.

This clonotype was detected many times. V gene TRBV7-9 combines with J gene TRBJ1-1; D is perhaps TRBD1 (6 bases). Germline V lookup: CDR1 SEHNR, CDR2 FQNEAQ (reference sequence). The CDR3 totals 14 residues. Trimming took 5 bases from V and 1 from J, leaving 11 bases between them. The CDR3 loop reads CASSRGTPNTEAFF. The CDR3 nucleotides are TGTGCCAGCAGCCGCGGGACACCGAACACTGAAGCTTTCTTT.

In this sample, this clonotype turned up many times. The CDR3: CSVEKGQNEKLFF. DNA for the CDR3: TGCAGCGTTGAAAAGGGACAGAATGAAAAACTGTTTTTT. The V and J genes are TRBV29-1 and TRBJ1-4; 7 bases match TRBD1. There are 13 residues in the CDR3. The V gene's germline CDR1 is SQVTM and CDR2 ANQGSEA. V shed 2 bases and J 5 bases; nucleotides not matched to a gene: 2.

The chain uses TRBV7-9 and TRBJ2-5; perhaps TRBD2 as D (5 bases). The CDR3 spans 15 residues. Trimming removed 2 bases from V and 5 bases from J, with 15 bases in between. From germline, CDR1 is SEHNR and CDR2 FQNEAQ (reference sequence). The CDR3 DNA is TGTGCCAGCAGCTTACCAAGAGGGAGTATGGAGACCCAGTACTTC. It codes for CASSLPRGSMETQYF.